The clone carrying this T cell receptor (beta chain) was seen a few times. Its specificity is not known. This entry is derived from a study of T-cell reconstitution after alpha-beta-depleted transplantation in children. Unique molecular identifiers were used in preparing the TCRbeta library. TCRdb passed the PCR reads through MiXCR, listing each CDR3 protein once. The profile shows roughly 200,000 distinct CDR3 sequences, 6.6% of them singletons. CDR1 is MDHEN, CDR2 SYDVKM, per germline. The CDR3 is 13 amino acids. The ends were cut back, 8 bases at V and 10 bases at J, with 20 bases in the middle. General study points: Some patients' high day-60 TCRbeta diversity was traced to surviving recipient T cells and thymic progenitors. When one year had passed after transplant, most T-cell counts and diversity came from newly produced T cells. There were reportedly several hundred expanded graft clones from which alpha-beta T cells came about two months after transplant.

The source is a boy between 2 and 10 years old with acute lymphoblastic leukemia, due to receive a stem cell transplant. V and J are TRBV28 and TRBJ1-1, with D tentatively TRBD1 (6 bases). The source material was PBMCs, sampled before TCRalphabeta/CD19-depleted stem cell transplant. The CDR3 reads CASGTQGTLGAFF. CDR3 sequence (DNA): TGTGCCAGCGGTACACAGGGAACCCTAGGAGCTTTCTTT.